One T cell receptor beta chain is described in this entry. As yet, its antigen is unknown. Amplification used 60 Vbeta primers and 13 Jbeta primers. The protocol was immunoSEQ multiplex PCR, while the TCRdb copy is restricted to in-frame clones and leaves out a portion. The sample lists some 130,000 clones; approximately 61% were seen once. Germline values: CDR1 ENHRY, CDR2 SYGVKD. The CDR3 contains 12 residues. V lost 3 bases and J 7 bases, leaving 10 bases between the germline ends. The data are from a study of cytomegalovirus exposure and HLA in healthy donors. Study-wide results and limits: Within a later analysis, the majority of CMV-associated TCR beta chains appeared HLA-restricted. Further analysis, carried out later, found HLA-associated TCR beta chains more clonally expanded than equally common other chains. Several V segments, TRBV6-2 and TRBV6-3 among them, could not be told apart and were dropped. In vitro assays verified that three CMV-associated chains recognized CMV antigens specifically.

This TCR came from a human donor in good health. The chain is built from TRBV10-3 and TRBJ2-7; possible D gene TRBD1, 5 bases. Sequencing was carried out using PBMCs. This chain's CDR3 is CAISEARTEQYF. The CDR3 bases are TGTGCCATCAGTGAAGCGAGGACAGAGCAGTACTTC.